In this sample, the clone carrying this TCR beta chain turned up many times. Trimming left V 4 bases short and J 0 bases short, with 8 bases between. The CDR3 spans 13 residues. The germline V gene encodes CDR1 SQVTM and CDR2 ANQGSEA. The sample is drawn from a study of T-cell reconstitution after alpha-beta-depleted transplantation in children. The authors prepared the TCRbeta library with unique molecular identifiers. TCRdb reanalysed the PCR reads using MiXCR and keeps one entry per CDR3 protein. The repertoire has about 500,000 distinct CDR3 sequences, about 10% of them found once; the top ten carry approximately 15%.

The sequence came from a female patient aged 2-15 years who had a stem cell transplant for aplastic anemia, so the T cells may come from the graft donor. The specimen was PBMCs, mostly from graft donor cells, collected 180 days after TCRalphabeta/CD19-depleted stem cell transplant. The chain recombines TRBV29-1 with TRBJ2-3; D not certain. The CDR3 sequence is CSVVKGSTDTQYF. DNA of the CDR3: TGCAGCGTTGTTAAAGGGAGCACAGATACGCAGTATTTT.